Sequencing of this T cell receptor (beta chain) was carried out in a study of cytomegalovirus exposure and HLA in healthy donors. Study-wide findings and caveats: High sensitivity and specificity were reportedly achieved when the classifier diagnosed cytomegalovirus status. The finding came from a later analysis; first-cohort TCR clusters tended to co-occur in the roughly 120 validation repertoires. Most observed TCR sequences were rare, whereas some public TCRs were detected in many donors. Researchers catalogued about 150 TCR beta chains as cytomegalovirus-associated.

Sequenced by immunoSEQ multiplex PCR; TCRdb stores in-frame clones only, minus some. The sample shows about 120,000 clones, more than 75% of them seen only once. On this clone: Its matching antigen is unknown.

This CDR3 region has 14 residues. With V trimmed by 2 bases and J by 5 bases, 2 bases remained unmatched. CDR1 and CDR2 from the germline V gene are SGHTA and FQGNSA. The chain joins TRBV7-2 to TRBJ2-1, with 8 bases aligning to TRBD1. Sample: PBMCs. The sequence was obtained from a woman in her twenties or thirties in good health and CMV-seronegative. DNA for the CDR3: TGTGCCAGCAGCTTAAGGACAGGGAACAATGAGCAGTTCTTC. This translates into CASSLRTGNNEQFF.